The clone carrying this TCR beta chain showed up many times. The entry originates in a study of chronic HIV infection and antiretroviral therapy. TCRdb reprocessed the 5' RACE reads with MiXCR, giving one entry per CDR3 protein. This table holds more than 25,000 distinct CDR3 sequences, more than 7.5% found once. What was sequenced was peripheral blood. The clonotype was recovered from an adult who had HIV and had not received antiretroviral therapy, or was an uninfected healthy control (not recorded which).

The chain's CDR3 is CASSSRTGLNSPLHF. DNA for the CDR3: TGTGCCAGCAGTTCTAGGACAGGGTTAAATTCACCCCTCCACTTT. The chain carries TRBV12-3 or TRBV12-4 and TRBJ1-6; 8 bases match TRBD1. The V gene end was trimmed by 4 bases and the J gene end by 7 bases; junction bases not matched to a gene: 6. CDR3 length: 15 residues.